This T cell receptor beta chain was recovered during a study of T-cell reconstitution after alpha-beta-depleted transplantation in children. Study-level points and caveats: Newly generated T cells supplied most T-cell counts and diversity one year post-transplant. The study traced high day-60 TCRbeta diversity in some patients to surviving recipient T cells and thymic progenitors. After transplant, at about two months, alpha-beta T cells were reportedly derived from several hundred expanded graft clones.

Library preparation (for TCRbeta) was performed with unique molecular identifiers. In TCRdb, the PCR reads were re-called with MiXCR into one record per CDR3 protein. The sample has about 98,000 distinct CDR3 sequences, 4.5% to 7.5% seen once. This clonotype was detected many times. The antigen remains unidentified. Germline trimming cut 3 bases from V and 2 bases from J; bases unmatched to any gene: 4. This CDR3 has 16 residues. The source of this sequence is a female patient between 2 and 10 years old who had a stem cell transplant for Fanconi anemia, so the T cells may come from the graft donor. Sample: PBMCs, mostly from graft donor cells, taken 60 days after TCRalphabeta/CD19-depleted stem cell transplant. J is TRBJ2-7 and V is TRBV12-3 or TRBV12-4, with 13 bases that match TRBD2. The CDR3 is CASSFGTSGAPYEQYF. Here the CDR3 DNA reads TGTGCCAGCAGTTTTGGGACTAGCGGGGCCCCCTACGAGCAGTACTTC.